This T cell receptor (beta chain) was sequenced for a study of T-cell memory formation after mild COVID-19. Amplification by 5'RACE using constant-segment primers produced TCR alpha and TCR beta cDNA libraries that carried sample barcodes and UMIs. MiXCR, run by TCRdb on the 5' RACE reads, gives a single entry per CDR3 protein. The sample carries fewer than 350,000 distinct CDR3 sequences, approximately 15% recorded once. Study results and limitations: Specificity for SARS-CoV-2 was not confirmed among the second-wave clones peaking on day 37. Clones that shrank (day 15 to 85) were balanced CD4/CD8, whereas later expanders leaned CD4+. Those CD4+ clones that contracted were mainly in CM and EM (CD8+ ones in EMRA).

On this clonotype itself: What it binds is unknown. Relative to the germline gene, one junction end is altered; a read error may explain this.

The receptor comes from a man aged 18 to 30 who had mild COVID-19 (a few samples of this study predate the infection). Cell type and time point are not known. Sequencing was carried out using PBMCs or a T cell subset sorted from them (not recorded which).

CDR3 nucleotide sequence: TGTGCCAGAAGCTCATTGATTCGGGCTGGCACAGATACGCAGTATTTT. This gives the protein CARSSLIRAGTDTQYF. The chain combines TRBV7-9 with TRBJ2-3; D is unresolved. This CDR3 contains 16 residues. The germline V gene encodes CDR1 SEHNR and CDR2 FQNEAQ (reference sequence). Using reference TRBV7-9 and TRBJ2-3 for the parts outside the CDR3, the full variable domain is DTGVSQNPRHKITKRGQNVTFRCDPISEHNRLYWYRQTLGQGPEFLTYFQNEAQLEKSRLLSDRFSAERPKGSFSTLEIQRTEQGDSAMYLCARSSLIRAGTDTQYFGPGTRLTVL.